This T cell receptor beta chain was observed in a study of regulatory T cells in long-lasting Graves disease. This clonotype was seen at least ten times. The V gene's germline CDR1 is MNHNY and CDR2 SVGAGI (reference sequence). The CDR3 is 16 residues long. The junction had 4 bases not matched to a gene; V was cut back by 0 bases and J by 5 bases. The time point denotes: newly diagnosed GD, antithyroid drugs for less than 3 months. Generation of the TCR library employed RNA extracted from PBMCs. From each patient, approximately 9 milliliters of peripheral blood was drawn and collected into an EDTA anticoagulant tube. Investigators prepared the TCR beta libraries by applying iRepertoire HTBI primers and Arm-PCR of CDR3 regions. TCRdb recomputed calls from the multiplex PCR reads with MiXCR, one row per CDR3 protein. This repertoire shows 450,000 to 600,000 distinct CDR3 sequences, 13% found once; its top ten account for 8% to 10%.

Separately, the same data were catalogued under a study of T cells in Graves' hyperthyroidism and ophthalmopathy. This second study says: Blood samples included most of the expanded thyroid clonotypes exceeding 0.001.

This chain joins TRBV6-6 and TRBJ2-3; TRBD1 matches at 11 bases. The source of this sequence is a man aged 30-40 years with Graves disease. Specimen: peripheral blood mononuclear cells (PBMCs), collected at new diagnosis, from a patient treated with antithyroid drugs. The CDR3 nucleotides are TGTGCCAGCAGTTACTCGGACAGGGGGCGACAAGATACGCAGTATTTT. This sequence encodes CASSYSDRGRQDTQYF.